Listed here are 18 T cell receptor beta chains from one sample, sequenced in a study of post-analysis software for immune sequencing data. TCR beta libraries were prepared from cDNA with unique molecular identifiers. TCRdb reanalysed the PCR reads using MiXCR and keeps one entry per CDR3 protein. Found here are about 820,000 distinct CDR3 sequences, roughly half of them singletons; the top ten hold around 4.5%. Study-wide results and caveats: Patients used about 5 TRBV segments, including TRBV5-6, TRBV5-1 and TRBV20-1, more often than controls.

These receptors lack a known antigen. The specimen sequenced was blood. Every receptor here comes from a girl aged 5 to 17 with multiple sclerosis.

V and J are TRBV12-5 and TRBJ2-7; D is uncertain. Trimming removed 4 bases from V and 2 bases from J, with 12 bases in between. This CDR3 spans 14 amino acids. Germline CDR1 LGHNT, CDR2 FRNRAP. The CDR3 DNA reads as TGTGCTAGTGGTTCGATTGGGTCTCCCTACGAGCAGTACTTC. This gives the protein CASGSIGSPYEQYF.

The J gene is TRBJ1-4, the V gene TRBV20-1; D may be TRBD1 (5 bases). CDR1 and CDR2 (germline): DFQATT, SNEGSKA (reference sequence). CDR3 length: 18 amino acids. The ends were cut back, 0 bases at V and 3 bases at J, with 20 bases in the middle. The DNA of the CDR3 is TGCAGTGCTAGAGATCGCGACGGCAGGGAGAGGGCTAATGAAAAACTGTTTTTT. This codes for CSARDRDGRERANEKLFF.

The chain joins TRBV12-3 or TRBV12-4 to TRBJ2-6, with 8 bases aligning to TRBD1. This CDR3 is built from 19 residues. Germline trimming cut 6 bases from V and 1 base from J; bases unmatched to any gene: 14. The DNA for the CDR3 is TGTGCCAGCAGGCGGCCCCTAGGACAGGGAACGTCTGGGGCCAACGTCCTGACTTTC. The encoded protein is CASRRPLGQGTSGANVLTF.

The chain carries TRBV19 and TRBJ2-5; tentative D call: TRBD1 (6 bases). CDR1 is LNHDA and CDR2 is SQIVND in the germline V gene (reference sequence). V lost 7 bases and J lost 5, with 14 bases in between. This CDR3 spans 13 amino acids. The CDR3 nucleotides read TGTGCCAGTACCAGGGGTCTAGGGGAGACCCAGTACTTC. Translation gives CASTRGLGETQYF.

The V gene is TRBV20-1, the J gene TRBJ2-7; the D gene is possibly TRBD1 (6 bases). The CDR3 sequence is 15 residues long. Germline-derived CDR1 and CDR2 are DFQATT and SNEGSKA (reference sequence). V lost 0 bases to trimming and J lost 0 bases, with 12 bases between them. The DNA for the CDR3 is TGCAGTGCTAGAGAGACAGGTATTAGCTCCTACGAGCAGTACTTC. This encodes CSARETGISSYEQYF.

The CDR3 here is CASSLWGDGIQYF. CDR3 nucleotides: TGCGCCAGCAGCTTATGGGGGGACGGCATTCAGTACTTC. The chain couples TRBV5-1 to TRBJ2-4, with TRBD2 as a possible D gene (6 bases). Germline V gene lookup returns CDR1 SGHRS and CDR2 YFSETQ. The V end was cut by 2 bases, the J end by 9 bases, with 12 bases between. This CDR3 contains 13 residues.

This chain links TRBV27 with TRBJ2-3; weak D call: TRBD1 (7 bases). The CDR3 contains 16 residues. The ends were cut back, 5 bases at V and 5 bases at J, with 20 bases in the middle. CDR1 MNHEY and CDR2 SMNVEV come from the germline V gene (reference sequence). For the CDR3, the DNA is TGTGCCAGCAGTATTAGGGGCCCGCAGGGGGGAGATACGCAGTATTTT. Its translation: CASSIRGPQGGDTQYF.

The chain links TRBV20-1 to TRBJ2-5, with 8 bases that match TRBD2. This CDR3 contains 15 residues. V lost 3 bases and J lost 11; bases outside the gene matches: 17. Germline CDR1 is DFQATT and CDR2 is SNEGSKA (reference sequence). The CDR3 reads CSASFSGGGNNEQYF. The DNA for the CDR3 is TGCAGTGCTAGTTTCAGCGGGGGTGGGAACAATGAGCAGTACTTC.

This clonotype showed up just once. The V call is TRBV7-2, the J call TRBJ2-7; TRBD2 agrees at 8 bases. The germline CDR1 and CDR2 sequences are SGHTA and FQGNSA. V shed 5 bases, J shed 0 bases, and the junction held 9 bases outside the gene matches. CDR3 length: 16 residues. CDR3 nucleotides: TGTGCCAGCAGCCTAGTAGCGGGGCCGAGCTCCTACGAGCAGTACTTC. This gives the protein CASSLVAGPSSYEQYF.

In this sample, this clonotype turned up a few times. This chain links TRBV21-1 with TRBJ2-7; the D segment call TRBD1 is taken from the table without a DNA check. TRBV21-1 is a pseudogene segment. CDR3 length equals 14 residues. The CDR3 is CASRDRLAAYEQYF. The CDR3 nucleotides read TGTGCCAGCAGGGACAGGTTGGCGGCCTACGAGCAGTACTTC.

The CDR3 region has the DNA TGCAGCGGAGGGGGAGGCGGCACAGATACGCAGTATTTT. Its protein product is CSGGGGGTDTQYF. This sequence joins TRBV29-1 and TRBJ2-3; D is perhaps TRBD1 or TRBD2 (6 bases each). The CDR3 has 13 amino acids. Germline V lookup: CDR1 SQVTM, CDR2 ANQGSEA. V gave up 7 bases and J gave up 1 base, with 12 bases separating them.

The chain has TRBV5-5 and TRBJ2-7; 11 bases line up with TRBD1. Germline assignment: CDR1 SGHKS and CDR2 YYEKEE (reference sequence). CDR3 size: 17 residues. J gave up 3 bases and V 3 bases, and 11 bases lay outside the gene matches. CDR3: CASSSWSGTGGLYEQYF. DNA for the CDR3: TGTGCCAGCAGCTCCTGGTCGGGGACAGGGGGTCTCTACGAGCAGTACTTC. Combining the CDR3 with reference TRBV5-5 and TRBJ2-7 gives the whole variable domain DAGVTQSPTHLIKTRGQQVTLRCSPISGHKSVSWYQQVLGQGPQFIFQYYEKEERGRGNFPDRFSARQFPNYSSELNVNALLLGDSALYLCASSSWSGTGGLYEQYFGPGTRLTVT.

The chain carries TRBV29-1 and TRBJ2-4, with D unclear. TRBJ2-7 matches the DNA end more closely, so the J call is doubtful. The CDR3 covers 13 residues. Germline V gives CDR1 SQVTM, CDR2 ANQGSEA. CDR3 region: CSVEDPTGGEQYF. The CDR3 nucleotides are TGCAGCGTTGAAGATCCTACGGGTGGCGAGCAGTACTTC.

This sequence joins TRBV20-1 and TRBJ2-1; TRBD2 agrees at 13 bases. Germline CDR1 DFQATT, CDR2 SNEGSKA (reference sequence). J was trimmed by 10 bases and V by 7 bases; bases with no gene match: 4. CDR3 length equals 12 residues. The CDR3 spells CSGTSGGQEQFF. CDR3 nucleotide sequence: TGCAGTGGGACTAGCGGGGGCCAAGAGCAGTTCTTC.

The CDR3 region has the DNA TGTGCCAGCAGTCCTGGGACTAGCGGAGCCGCGGGGCAGTTCTTC. Translated: CASSPGTSGAAGQFF. This chain links TRBV6-5 with TRBJ2-1, with TRBD2 matching 11 bases. This CDR3 comprises 15 residues. Germline CDR1 MNHEY, CDR2 SVGAGI. With V trimmed by 5 bases and J by 12 bases, 12 bases remained unmatched.

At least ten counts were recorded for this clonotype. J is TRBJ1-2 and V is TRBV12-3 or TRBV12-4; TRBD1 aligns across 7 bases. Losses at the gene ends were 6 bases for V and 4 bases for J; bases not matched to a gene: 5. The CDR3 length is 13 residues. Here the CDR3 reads CASSLTGAYGYTF. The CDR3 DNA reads TGTGCCAGCAGCTTAACAGGGGCCTATGGCTACACCTTC.

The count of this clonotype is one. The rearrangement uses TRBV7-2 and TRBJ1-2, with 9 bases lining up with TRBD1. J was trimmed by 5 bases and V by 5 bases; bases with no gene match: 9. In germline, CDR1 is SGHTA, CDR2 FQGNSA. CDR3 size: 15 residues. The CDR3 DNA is TGTGCCAGCAGCAAACAGCCTGGGACAGGGTATGGCTACACCTTC. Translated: CASSKQPGTGYGYTF.

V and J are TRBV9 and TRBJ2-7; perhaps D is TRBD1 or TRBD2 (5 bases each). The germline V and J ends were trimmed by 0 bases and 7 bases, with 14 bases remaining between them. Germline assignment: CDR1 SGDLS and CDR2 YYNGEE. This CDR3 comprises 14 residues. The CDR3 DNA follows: TGTGCCAGCAGCGTAGATTTCGGGACGCGGGAGCAGTACTTC. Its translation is CASSVDFGTREQYF.